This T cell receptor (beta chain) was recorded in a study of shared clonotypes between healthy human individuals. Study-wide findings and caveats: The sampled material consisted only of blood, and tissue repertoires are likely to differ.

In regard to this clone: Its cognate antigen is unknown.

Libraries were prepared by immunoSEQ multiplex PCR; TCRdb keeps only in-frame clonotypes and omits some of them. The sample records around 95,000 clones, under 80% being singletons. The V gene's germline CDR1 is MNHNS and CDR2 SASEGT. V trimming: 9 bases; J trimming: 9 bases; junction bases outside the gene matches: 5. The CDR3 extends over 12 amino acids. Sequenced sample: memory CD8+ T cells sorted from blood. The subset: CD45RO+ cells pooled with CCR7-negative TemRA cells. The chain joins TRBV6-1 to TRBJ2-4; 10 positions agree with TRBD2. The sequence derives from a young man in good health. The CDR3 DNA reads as TGTGCCAGTAAGGGGACTAGCGTCATTCAGTACTTC. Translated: CASKGTSVIQYF.